Described below is a single TCR beta chain sequence and its context. Its matching antigen is unknown. The sample belongs to a study of shared clonotypes between healthy human individuals. Findings of the study overall: The sharing of 5% to 5.5% of naive CD4 clonotypes was seen across several donors. Having only a few donors restricted how much genetic and exposure-history diversity was captured.

Data came from immunoSEQ multiplex PCR; TCRdb stores just in-frame clones and leaves some out. The table includes roughly 1,800,000 clones, around 96% detected once. Selected positively for CCR7 and CD45RO-negative, naive CD8 cells excluded terminally differentiated effector memory CD45RA+ cells. CDR1 and CDR2 (germline): LGHNA, YNFKEQ. This CDR3 region has 16 residues. Trimming took 3 bases from V and 0 from J; bases not matched to a gene: 3. The chain uses TRBV4-2 and TRBJ2-7, with 12 bases that match TRBD2. The sample taken for sequencing was naive CD8+ T cells sorted from blood. The receptor's source is a man aged 18 to 35 in good health. CDR3: CASSHETSGSSYEQYF. The DNA of the CDR3 is TGTGCCAGCAGCCACGAGACTAGCGGGAGCTCCTACGAGCAGTACTTC.